These 25 T cell receptor beta chains share one sample of origin, sequenced in a study of cytomegalovirus exposure and HLA in healthy donors. PCR was performed using 60 Vbeta and 13 Jbeta primers. The assay was immunoSEQ multiplex PCR, and TCRdb's table has in-frame clones only and misses some. The data contain some 63,000 clones, approximately 80% of them seen just once; the ten biggest clones take up 3.9%. Sequenced input: PBMCs. The receptor source for this set is a woman in her 40s in good health and CMV-seronegative.

This chain connects TRBV30 to TRBJ2-7; weak D call: TRBD2 (5 bases). The CDR3 loop spans 14 amino acids. Per the germline V gene, CDR1 is GTSNPN and CDR2 is SVGIG (reference sequence). With 0 bases removed from V and 5 bases from J, the gap between germline ends came to 14 bases. The DNA for the CDR3 is TGTGCCTGGAGTGTACTAAGGGAGAGGAACGAGCAGTACTTC. Protein product: CAWSVLRERNEQYF.

The CDR3 DNA reads as TGTGCCAGCAGCTTAGGCCCTTCCGCTAGCGGGAGGTCGGGTGAGCAGTTCTTC. This codes for CASSLGPSASGRSGEQFF. V gene TRBV7-2 combines with J gene TRBJ2-1; 11 bases align to TRBD2. The CDR3 consists of 18 residues. Per germline, CDR1 SGHTA and CDR2 FQGNSA. V shed 1 base, J shed 9 bases, and the junction held 14 bases outside the gene matches.

V usage is TRBV2 and J usage is TRBJ1-2, with 9 bases aligning to TRBD1. CDR3 length: 14 residues. Per germline, CDR1 SNHLY and CDR2 FYNNEI. V shed 7 bases, J shed 4 bases, and the junction held 7 bases outside the gene matches. The CDR3 DNA is TGTGCCAGCACCGGGGACAGGGTGGGCTATGGCTACACCTTC. The encoded protein is CASTGDRVGYGYTF.

The chain combines TRBV21-1 with TRBJ1-2; no check of the table's D call, TRBD1, against the DNA was made. TRBV21-1 is a recognized pseudogene. CDR3 length: 17 amino acids. The CDR3 spells CASSNITRQGATYGYTF. CDR3 DNA: TGTGCCAGCAGCAACATCACCAGACAGGGGGCGACCTATGGCTACACCTTC.

This clone was counted only a few times. The chain couples TRBV6-1 to TRBJ2-7, with D perhaps TRBD2 (5 bases). Trimming stripped 2 bases from V and 3 bases from J, with 14 bases between. Germline V gene data show CDR1 as MNHNS and CDR2 as SASEGT. The CDR3 is 15 residues long. CDR3 loop: CASSERLTGNYEQYF. CDR3 nucleotide sequence: TGTGCCAGCAGTGAACGGCTCACGGGGAACTACGAGCAGTACTTC.

The table lists this clone with a count of one. The rearrangement uses TRBV5-1 and TRBJ2-1; 11 positions match TRBD2. The germline gives CDR1 SGHRS, CDR2 YFSETQ. V was clipped by 4 bases and J by 4 bases; unmatched bases: 7. The CDR3 covers 16 residues. The CDR3 protein is CASSILAGEFYNEQFF. The CDR3 nucleotides are TGCGCCAGCAGCATACTAGCGGGAGAATTTTACAATGAGCAGTTCTTC.

The V call is TRBV7-2, the J call TRBJ2-1; no clear D. V dropped 5 bases and J dropped 6 bases, with 8 bases sitting between them. The CDR3 spans 12 residues. CDR1 and CDR2 (germline): SGHTA, FQGNSA. For the CDR3, the DNA is TGTGCCAGCAGCCCTCTTCCCAATGAGCAGTTCTTC. Translation: CASSPLPNEQFF.

The gene calls are TRBV7-9 and TRBJ1-5, with 8 nucleotides matching TRBD1. CDR3 length: 13 residues. The V and J ends lost 5 bases and 5 bases, in that order; junction bases with no gene match: 2. CDR1 SEHNR and CDR2 FQNEAQ come from the germline V gene (reference sequence). In DNA form, the CDR3 reads TGTGCCAGCAGCCAGACAGGGGATCAGCCCCAGCATTTT. Translated: CASSQTGDQPQHF.

The V call is TRBV9, the J call TRBJ2-1; 13 nucleotides match TRBD2. The V segment lost 4 bases and the J segment 7 bases; nucleotides outside the gene matches: 11. Per the germline V gene, CDR1 is SGDLS and CDR2 is YYNGEE. The CDR3 extends over 17 amino acids. For the CDR3, the DNA is TGTGCCAGCAGCCCGGGGGCACTAGCGGGAGGGGGGAATGAGCAGTTCTTC. Amino acids: CASSPGALAGGGNEQFF.

The table lists this clone with a count of one. The chain links TRBV7-8 to TRBJ1-1, with 7 bases fitting TRBD1. CDR1 SGHVS and CDR2 FQNEAQ come from the germline V gene. CDR3 length equals 17 residues. The V gene end was trimmed by 1 base and the J gene end by 0 bases; junction bases not matched to a gene: 8. CDR3 nucleotides: TGTGCCAGCAGCTTAGAGGGGGCAGGACCCTTGAACACTGAAGCTTTCTTT. Its protein product is CASSLEGAGPLNTEAFF. Full variable domain (remainder filled in from reference TRBV7-8 and TRBJ1-1): GAGVSQSPRYKVAKRGQDVALRCDPISGHVSLFWYQQALGQGPEFLTYFQNEAQLDKSGLPSDRFFAERPEGSVSTLKIQRTQQEDSAVYLCASSLEGAGPLNTEAFFGQGTRLTVV.

The gene calls are TRBV7-8 and TRBJ2-4, with 11 bases aligning to TRBD1. V trimming: 4 bases; J trimming: 7 bases; junction bases outside the gene matches: 6. The germline V gene has CDR1 SGHVS and CDR2 FQNEAQ. The CDR3 runs to 15 residues. CDR3 bases: TGTGCCAGCAGCTCTTCCGGGACAGGGGGGAACATTCAGTACTTC. It is translated as CASSSSGTGGNIQYF.

This clone has only a few counts. The V gene is TRBV7-9, the J gene TRBJ1-5; unclear D gene. This CDR3 has 13 residues. The ends were cut back, 1 base at V and 7 bases at J, with 8 bases in the middle. Germline V gives CDR1 SEHNR, CDR2 FQNEAQ (reference sequence). This CDR3 reads CASSLGEGQPQHF. Written as DNA, the CDR3 is TGTGCCAGCAGCTTAGGTGAGGGACAGCCCCAGCATTTT.

This clone occurred once. V usage is TRBV7-2 and J usage is TRBJ2-7; 10 bases are a match to TRBD2. CDR3 length: 15 amino acids. V dropped 2 bases and J dropped 7; count of bases not matched to a gene: 8. CDR1 and CDR2 from the germline V gene are SGHTA and FQGNSA. CDR3: CASSLPSGGIGEQYF. The CDR3 bases are TGTGCCAGCAGCTTACCTAGCGGGGGCATAGGGGAGCAGTACTTC.

This chain joins TRBV6-4 and TRBJ1-4; no clear D gene. Germline values: CDR1 MRHNA, CDR2 SNTAGT. CDR3 length equals 19 residues. The germline V and J ends were trimmed by 4 bases and 6 bases, with 27 bases remaining between them. CDR3 protein: CASSARTLAGGSAYEKLFF. CDR3 DNA: TGTGCCAGCAGTGCCCGGACTTTAGCGGGAGGGAGTGCCTATGAAAAACTGTTTTTT.

The chain carries TRBV29-1 and TRBJ1-1; D possibly corresponds to TRBD1 (6 bases). The CDR3 runs to 14 residues. Germline CDR1 reads SQVTM; CDR2 reads ANQGSEA. V dropped 7 bases and J dropped 1 base, with 16 bases sitting between them. The CDR3 loop is CSAGWGGANTEAFF. CDR3 nucleotide sequence: TGCAGCGCTGGATGGGGGGGCGCGAACACTGAAGCTTTCTTT.

V usage is TRBV6-5 and J usage is TRBJ2-5; D is unresolved. V gave up 4 bases and J gave up 3 bases, with 6 bases separating them. The CDR3 is 12 amino acids. CDR1 MNHEY and CDR2 SVGAGI come from the germline V gene. CDR3 loop: CASSSREETQYF. In nucleotides, the CDR3 is TGTGCCAGCAGTTCCCGGGAAGAGACCCAGTACTTC.

This clone was seen just once. This chain connects TRBV4-2 to TRBJ1-2; weak D call: TRBD1 (5 bases). Per germline, CDR1 LGHNA and CDR2 YNFKEQ. The V gene lost 0 bases and the J gene lost 0 bases, with 14 bases spanning the gap. CDR3 length: 17 amino acids. The CDR3 nucleotides read TGTGCCAGCAGCCAAGATTGGGGCAGTCAAACTAACTATGGCTACACCTTC. Its protein is CASSQDWGSQTNYGYTF.

CDR3 sequence: CASSPPGQRDYEQYF. In DNA form, the CDR3 reads TGTGCCAGCAGCCCCCCGGGACAACGAGACTACGAGCAGTACTTC. V gene TRBV7-9 combines with J gene TRBJ2-7; D possibly corresponds to TRBD1 (6 bases). This CDR3 has 15 residues. Deletions cut 5 bases from V and 3 bases from J, with 17 bases between. CDR1 is SEHNR, CDR2 FQNEAQ, per germline (reference sequence).

The gene calls are TRBV9 and TRBJ2-2, with D possibly matching TRBD1 (6 bases). Per germline, CDR1 SGDLS and CDR2 YYNGEE. The CDR3 extends over 14 amino acids. V lost 4 bases and J 4 bases, leaving 11 bases between the germline ends. CDR3: CASSTGQSTGELFF. The CDR3 DNA is TGTGCCAGCAGCACAGGACAGTCCACCGGGGAGCTGTTTTTT. Drawing the rest from reference TRBV9 and TRBJ2-2, the complete variable domain is DSGVTQTPKHLITATGQRVTLRCSPRSGDLSVYWYQQSLDQGLQFLIQYYNGEERAKGNILERFSAQQFPDLHSELNLSSLELGDSALYFCASSTGQSTGELFFGEGSRLTVL.

CDR3 sequence (DNA): TGTGCCAGCAGCACCCGCCTCTGGACTAGCCCAGATACGCAGTATTTT. Amino acid sequence: CASSTRLWTSPDTQYF. The chain is built from TRBV7-8 and TRBJ2-3; 8 bases line up with TRBD2. Germline CDR1 and CDR2: SGHVS and FQNEAQ. Unmatched junction bases numbered 11, after V lost 5 bases and J lost 4 bases. The CDR3 is 16 residues long.

V and J are TRBV19 and TRBJ1-2; D ambiguous. Germline V gene data show CDR1 as LNHDA and CDR2 as SQIVND (reference sequence). The CDR3 runs 13 residues. Trimming left V 7 bases short and J 4 bases short, with 13 bases between. The CDR3 spells CASKPRESYGYTF. The CDR3 DNA is TGTGCCAGTAAACCCCGAGAGAGCTATGGCTACACCTTC.

J is TRBJ2-4 and V is TRBV9, with 10 bases lining up with TRBD1. This CDR3 contains 20 residues. Germline V gene sequence: CDR1 SGDLS, CDR2 YYNGEE. Germline trimming cut 0 bases from V and 3 bases from J; bases unmatched to any gene: 15. CDR3 protein: CASSVGYRDRGLKDKNIQYF. For the CDR3, the DNA is TGTGCCAGCAGCGTAGGGTACCGGGACAGGGGATTAAAGGACAAAAACATTCAGTACTTC.

This rearrangement joins TRBV18 to TRBJ2-5; 10 bases agree with TRBD1. Unmatched junction bases numbered 8, after V lost 5 bases and J lost 5 bases. Germline V gene data show CDR1 as KGHSH and CDR2 as LQKENI. There are 15 residues in the CDR3. The CDR3 loop reads CASSNRDRGGETQYF. The CDR3 bases are TGTGCCAGCTCAAATCGGGACAGGGGTGGCGAGACCCAGTACTTC.

This clone was detected only once. The DNA of the CDR3 is TGTGCCAGCAGCGGCGACCAGGGGGCCCAAGAGACCCAGTACTTC. This sequence encodes CASSGDQGAQETQYF. The gene calls are TRBV5-4 and TRBJ2-5, with 8 bases matching TRBD1. The germline CDR1 and CDR2 sequences are SGHNT and YYREEE (reference sequence). The J segment lost 1 base and the V segment lost 4 bases, leaving 6 bases of the junction unmatched. The CDR3 length is 15 residues.

Remarks on this clone: A junction boundary mismatches the germline segment, possibly from a read error. This chain connects TRBV28 to TRBJ1-2; D might be TRBD1 (5 bases). Germline V gene data show CDR1 as MDHEN and CDR2 as SYDVKM. The CDR3 is 10 residues long. CDR3 coding DNA: TGTGCCAGCGCGAAGATTGAGACAGAGTTC. It encodes CASAKIETEF.